This T cell receptor beta chain appears in the sequencing data of a study of post-analysis software for immune sequencing data. For the study at large: Courses of disease covered relapsing-remitting, secondary progressive and progressive-relapsing multiple sclerosis.

Points on this clonotype: What it binds is not known. A read error may account for a junction end that differs from germline.

CDR3 size: 14 residues. Germline CDR1 SGDLS, CDR2 YYNGEE. Overall study results and limits: TRBV segments more frequent in patients than in controls numbered five and included TRBV5-6, TRBV5-1 and TRBV20-1. Those with multiple sclerosis, the patient group, showed significantly lower normalized Chao1 diversity than controls. F measure grouped same-batch samples tightly together.

Sequencing libraries made from TCR beta cDNA carried unique molecular identifiers. One entry per CDR3 protein results from TCRdb running MiXCR on the PCR reads. The data show about 150,000 distinct CDR3 sequences, with 30% seen just once and over 1.2% held by the top ten. The TCR was taken from a girl between 5 and 17 years old with multiple sclerosis. Sequences were obtained from blood. The V gene is TRBV9, the J gene TRBJ2-7; TRBD1 is a possible D gene (5 bases). The CDR3, as DNA: TGTGCCAGCAGCCCCCACAGGAGCTCCTACGAGCGGTACTTC. The encoded protein is CASSPHRSSYERYF.